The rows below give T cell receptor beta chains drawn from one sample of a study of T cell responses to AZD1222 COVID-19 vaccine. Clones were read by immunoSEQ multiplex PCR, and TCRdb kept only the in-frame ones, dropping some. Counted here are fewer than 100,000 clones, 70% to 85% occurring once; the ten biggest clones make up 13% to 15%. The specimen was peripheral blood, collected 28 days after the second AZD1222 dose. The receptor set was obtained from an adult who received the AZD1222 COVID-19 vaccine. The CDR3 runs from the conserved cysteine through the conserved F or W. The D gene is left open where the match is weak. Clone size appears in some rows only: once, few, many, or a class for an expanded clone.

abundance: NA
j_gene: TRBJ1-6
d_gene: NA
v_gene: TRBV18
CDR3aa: CASSPRPPDRTYNSPLHF
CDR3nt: TGTGCCAGCTCACCACGTCCCCCCGACAGAACCTATAATTCACCCCTCCACTTT

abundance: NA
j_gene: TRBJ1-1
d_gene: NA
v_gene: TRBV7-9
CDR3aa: CASSLDQAVNTEAFF
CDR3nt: TGTGCCAGCAGCCTCGATCAAGCGGTGAACACTGAAGCTTTCTTT

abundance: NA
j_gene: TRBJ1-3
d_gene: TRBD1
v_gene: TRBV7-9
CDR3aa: CASSAGQISGNTIYF
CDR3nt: TGTGCCAGCAGCGCGGGACAGATCTCTGGAAACACCATATATTTT

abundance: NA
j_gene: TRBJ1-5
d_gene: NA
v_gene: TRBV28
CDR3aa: CASSTNSPSGAQPQHF
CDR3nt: TGTGCCAGCAGTACGAATAGTCCCAGCGGGGCTCAGCCCCAGCATTTT

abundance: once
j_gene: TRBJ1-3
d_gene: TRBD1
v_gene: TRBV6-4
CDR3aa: CASSVRDRGLGNTIYF
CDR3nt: TGTGCCAGCAGTGTCCGGGACAGGGGGCTCGGAAACACCATATATTTT

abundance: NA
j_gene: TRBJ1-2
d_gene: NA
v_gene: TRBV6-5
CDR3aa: CASRGVSFGYTF
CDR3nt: TGTGCCAGCAGGGGGGTCAGTTTTGGCTACACCTTC

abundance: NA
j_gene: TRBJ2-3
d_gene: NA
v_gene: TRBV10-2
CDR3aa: CASSDAKDTDTQYF
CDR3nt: TGCGCCAGCAGTGACGCCAAAGACACAGATACGCAGTATTTT

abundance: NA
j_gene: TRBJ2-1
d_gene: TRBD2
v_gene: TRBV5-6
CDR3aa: CASSSALAGSYNEQFF
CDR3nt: TGTGCCAGCAGCTCTGCACTAGCGGGGTCCTACAATGAGCAGTTCTTC

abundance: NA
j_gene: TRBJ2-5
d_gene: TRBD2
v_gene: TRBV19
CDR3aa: CASSILAGAVQETQYF
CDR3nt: TGTGCCAGTAGTATACTAGCGGGGGCCGTCCAAGAGACCCAGTACTTC

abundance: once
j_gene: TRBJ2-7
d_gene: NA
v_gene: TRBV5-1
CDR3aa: CASSSDGIPYEQYF
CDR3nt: TGCGCCAGCAGTTCCGACGGGATCCCCTACGAGCAGTACTTC

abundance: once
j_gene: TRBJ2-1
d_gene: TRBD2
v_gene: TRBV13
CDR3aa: CASSLGASGGYEQFF
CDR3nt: TGTGCCAGCAGCTTAGGGGCTAGCGGGGGGTATGAGCAGTTCTTC

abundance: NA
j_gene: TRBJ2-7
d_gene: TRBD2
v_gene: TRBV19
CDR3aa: CASSRLAGVNYEQYF
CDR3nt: TGTGCCAGTAGTCGACTAGCGGGAGTGAACTACGAGCAGTACTTC

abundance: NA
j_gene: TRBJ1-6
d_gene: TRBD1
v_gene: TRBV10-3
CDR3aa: CAISESGGTGSPLHF
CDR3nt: TGTGCCATCAGTGAGTCCGGCGGGACAGGGTCACCCCTCCACTTT

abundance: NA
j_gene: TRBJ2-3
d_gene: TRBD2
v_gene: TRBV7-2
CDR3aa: CASSPGGTDTQYF
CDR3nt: TGTGCCAGCAGCCCCGGGGGGACAGATACGCAGTATTTT

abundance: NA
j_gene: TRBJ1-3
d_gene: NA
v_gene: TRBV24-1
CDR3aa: CATSGGYGDTIYF
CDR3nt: TGTGCCACCAGTGGGGGTTACGGAGACACCATATATTTT

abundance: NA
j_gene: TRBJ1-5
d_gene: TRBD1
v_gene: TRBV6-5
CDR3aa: CASRDPGQGNQPQHF
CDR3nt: TGTGCCAGCAGAGATCCGGGACAGGGGAATCAGCCCCAGCATTTT

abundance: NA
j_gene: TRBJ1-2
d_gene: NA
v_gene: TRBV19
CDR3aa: CASSKDNYGYTF
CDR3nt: TGTGCCAGTAGTAAAGACAACTATGGCTACACCTTC

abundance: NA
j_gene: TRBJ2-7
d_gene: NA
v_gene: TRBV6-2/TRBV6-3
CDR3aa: CASSYGGFYEQYF
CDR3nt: TGTGCCAGCAGTTACGGGGGTTTCTACGAGCAGTACTTC

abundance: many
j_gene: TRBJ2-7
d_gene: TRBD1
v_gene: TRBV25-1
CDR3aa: CASSGTGHGTYEQYF
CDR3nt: TGTGCCAGCAGTGGGACAGGGCACGGAACCTACGAGCAGTACTTC

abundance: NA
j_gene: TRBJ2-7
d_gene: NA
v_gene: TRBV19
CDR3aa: CASSISPLGSYEQYF
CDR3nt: TGTGCCAGTAGTATCAGTCCTCTGGGAAGTTACGAGCAGTACTTC

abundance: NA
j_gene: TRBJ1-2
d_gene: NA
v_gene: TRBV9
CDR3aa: CASRDKAYGYTF
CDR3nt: TGTGCCAGCAGGGACAAGGCGTATGGCTACACCTTC

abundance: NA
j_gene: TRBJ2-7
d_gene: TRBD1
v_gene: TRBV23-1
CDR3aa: CARNSRGKDSSYEQYF
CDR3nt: TGCGCCCGAAACAGCAGGGGGAAAGACTCCTCCTACGAGCAGTACTTC

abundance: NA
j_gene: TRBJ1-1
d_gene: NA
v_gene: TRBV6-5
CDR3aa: CASSQKGRSDPEAFF
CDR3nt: TGTGCCAGCAGTCAGAAAGGACGGAGTGACCCTGAAGCTTTCTTT

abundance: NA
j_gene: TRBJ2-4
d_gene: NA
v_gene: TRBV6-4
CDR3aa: CANIEIAKNIQYF
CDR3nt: TGTGCCAATATAGAGATAGCCAAAAACATTCAGTACTTC

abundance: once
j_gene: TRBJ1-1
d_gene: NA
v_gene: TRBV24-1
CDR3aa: CATSDTGQAEAFF
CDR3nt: TGTGCCACCAGTGATACGGGTCAGGCCGAAGCTTTCTTT

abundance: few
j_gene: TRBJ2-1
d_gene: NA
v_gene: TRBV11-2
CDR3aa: CASSLLGWEQFF
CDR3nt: TGTGCCAGCAGCTTATTAGGGTGGGAGCAGTTCTTC

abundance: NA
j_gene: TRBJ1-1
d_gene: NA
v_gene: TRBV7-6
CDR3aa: CASSLDSNTEAFF
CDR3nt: TGTGCCAGCAGCTTGGACAGTAACACTGAAGCTTTCTTT

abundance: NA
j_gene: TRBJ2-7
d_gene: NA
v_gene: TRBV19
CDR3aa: CASSIQGGSYEQYF
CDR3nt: TGTGCCAGTAGTATTCAGGGCGGCTCCTACGAGCAGTACTTC

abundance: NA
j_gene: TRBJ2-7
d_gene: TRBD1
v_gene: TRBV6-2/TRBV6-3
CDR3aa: CASSYFFTGGAFEQYF
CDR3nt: TGTGCCAGCAGTTACTTCTTCACAGGGGGCGCGTTCGAGCAGTACTTC

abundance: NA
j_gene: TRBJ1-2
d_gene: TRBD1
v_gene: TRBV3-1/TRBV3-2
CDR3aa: CASSPQGGSYGYTF
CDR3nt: TGTGCCAGCAGCCCTCAGGGGGGATCCTATGGCTACACCTTC

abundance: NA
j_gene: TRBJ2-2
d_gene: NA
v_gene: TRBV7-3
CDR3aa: CASSRSGAETGELFF
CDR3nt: TGTGCCAGCAGCCGGAGCGGAGCTGAAACCGGGGAGCTGTTTTTT

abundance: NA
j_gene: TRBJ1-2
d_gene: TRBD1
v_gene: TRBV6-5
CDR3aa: CASRRGQDYGYTF
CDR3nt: TGTGCCAGCAGACGGGGACAGGACTATGGCTACACCTTC

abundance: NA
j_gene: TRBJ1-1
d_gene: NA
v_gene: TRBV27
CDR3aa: CASGYRVDTEAFF
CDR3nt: TGTGCCAGCGGCTACAGGGTCGACACTGAAGCTTTCTTT

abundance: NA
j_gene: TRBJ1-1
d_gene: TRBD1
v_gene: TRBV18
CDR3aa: CASSPRDRGTEAFF
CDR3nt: TGTGCCAGCTCACCCCGGGACAGGGGAACTGAAGCTTTCTTT

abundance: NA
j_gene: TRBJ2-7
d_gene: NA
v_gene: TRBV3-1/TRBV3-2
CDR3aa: CASSQVGGIGQYF
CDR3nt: TGTGCCAGCAGCCAAGTCGGGGGAATCGGGCAGTACTTC

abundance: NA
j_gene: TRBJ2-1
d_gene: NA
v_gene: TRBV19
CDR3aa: CASSSPQGIGYNEQFF
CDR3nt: TGTGCCAGTAGTTCCCCCCAGGGAATTGGCTACAATGAGCAGTTCTTC

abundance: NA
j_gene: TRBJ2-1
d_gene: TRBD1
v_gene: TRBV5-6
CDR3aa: CASSLQGAGEQFF
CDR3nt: TGTGCCAGCAGCTTACAGGGGGCCGGGGAGCAGTTCTTC